Following are 19 T cell receptor beta chains from one sample sequenced in a study of radiation and T cells in renal cell carcinoma. Time point reported: blood 4 weeks post-SBRT, at nephrectomy. This sample's treatment: 15 Gy SBRT to primary tumor, nephrectomy 4 weeks later. The data were produced by immunoSEQ multiplex PCR, yet TCRdb's version contains in-frame clones alone and is incomplete. The table shows about 140,000 clones, with approximately 86% occurring only once. This material consisted of blood, taken from a patient whose treatment included radiotherapy and nephrectomy. The receptors here all came from a woman between 50 and 59 years old with renal cell carcinoma.

This chain connects TRBV5-6 to TRBJ1-2, with no clear D. The CDR3 extends over 14 amino acids. Germline values: CDR1 SGHDT, CDR2 YYEEEE. Trimming stripped 1 base from V and 4 bases from J, with 11 bases between. In DNA, the CDR3 is TGTGCCAGCAGCTTGAGTCAGCTTGCCTATGGCTACACCTTC. It specifies CASSLSQLAYGYTF. The full variable domain, in which reference TRBV5-6 and TRBJ1-2 provide the parts outside the CDR3, is DAGVTQSPTHLIKTRGQQVTLRCSPKSGHDTVSWYQQALGQGPQFIFQYYEEEERQRGNFPDRFSGHQFPNYSSELNVNALLLGDSALYLCASSLSQLAYGYTFGSGTRLTVV.

The rearrangement joins TRBV23-1 to TRBJ1-5; 7 positions agree with TRBD1. TRBV23-1 is assigned to the ORF class and has an uncertain function. Germline trimming cut 8 bases from V and 4 bases from J; bases unmatched to any gene: 5. The CDR3 has 13 amino acids. In nucleotides, the CDR3 is TGCGCCAGCTCACGGACAGGTAATCAGCCCCAGCATTTT. Its protein is CASSRTGNQPQHF.

The CDR3 DNA follows: TGTGCCAGCAGCTTAGCTCGCTCGCAGTACTTC. It is translated as CASSLARSQYF. J is TRBJ2-7 and V is TRBV7-2; D remains unclear. The CDR3 consists of 11 residues. Per the germline V gene, CDR1 is SGHTA and CDR2 is FQGNSA. V shed 0 bases and J shed 9 bases, with 6 bases lying between them.

Concerning this clone: The junction departs from germline at one end; a sequencing error may be responsible. The chain has TRBV7-2 and TRBJ1-3, with a tentative D call TRBD1 (5 bases). From germline, CDR1 is SGHTA and CDR2 FQGNSA. This CDR3 is 12 amino acids long. DNA for the CDR3: TGTGCCAGCAGCTTAGCTCCAGGGACCCCGCGATTT. It codes for CASSLAPGTPRF.

This sequence joins TRBV9 and TRBJ1-3, with TRBD1 identical over 7 bases. Germline CDR1 and CDR2: SGDLS and YYNGEE. With V trimmed by 7 bases and J by 4 bases, 5 bases remained unmatched. The CDR3 loop spans 13 amino acids. CDR3 loop: CASGGTDGNTIYF. CDR3 in DNA: TGTGCCAGCGGCGGGACAGACGGAAACACCATATATTTT. Full variable domain (outside the CDR3, taken from reference TRBV9 and TRBJ1-3): DSGVTQTPKHLITATGQRVTLRCSPRSGDLSVYWYQQSLDQGLQFLIQYYNGEERAKGNILERFSAQQFPDLHSELNLSSLELGDSALYFCASGGTDGNTIYFGEGSWLTVV.

This chain joins TRBV6-1 and TRBJ2-2; the match to TRBD2 covers 10 bases. The V gene end was trimmed by 6 bases and the J gene end by 5 bases; junction bases not matched to a gene: 6. The CDR3 has 15 residues. The germline V gene has CDR1 MNHNS and CDR2 SASEGT. The CDR3 coding sequence is TGTGCCAGCAGGAAAGGGACTAGCGTTACCGGGGAGCTGTTTTTT. This encodes CASRKGTSVTGELFF.

This rearrangement joins TRBV5-1 to TRBJ1-5, with TRBD1 matching 8 bases. The germline gives CDR1 SGHRS, CDR2 YFSETQ. The CDR3 spans 15 residues. Trimming cost V 4 bases and J 5 bases; bases outside gene matches: 8. CDR3 amino acids: CASSRTGKDDQPQHF. Here the CDR3 DNA reads TGCGCCAGCAGCAGGACAGGGAAGGACGATCAGCCCCAGCATTTT.

The chain employs TRBV19 and TRBJ2-2; the D gene is possibly TRBD2 (6 bases). With 1 base removed from V and 8 bases from J, the gap between germline ends came to 14 bases. The CDR3 covers 15 residues. Germline V gene data show CDR1 as LNHDA and CDR2 as SQIVND (reference sequence). The DNA of the CDR3 is TGTGCCAGTAGTATAGGTAGCGGAAAAGGTGGGGAGCTGTTTTTT. Encoded protein: CASSIGSGKGGELFF.

V gene TRBV29-1 combines with J gene TRBJ1-5, with no clear D. Trimming took off 5 bases at V and 0 bases at J, with 11 bases between the two ends. CDR1 and CDR2 from the germline V gene are SQVTM and ANQGSEA. CDR3 size: 14 residues. CDR3 in DNA: TGCAGCGTTAAGGTAGTCGATAGCAATCAGCCCCAGCATTTT. This encodes CSVKVVDSNQPQHF. The complete variable domain, with remaining parts taken from reference TRBV29-1 and TRBJ1-5, reads SAVISQKPSRDICQRGTSLTIQCQVDSQVTMMFWYRQQPGQSLTLIATANQGSEATYESGFVIDKFPISRPNLTFSTLTVSNMSPEDSSIYLCSVKVVDSNQPQHFGDGTRLSIL.

The rearrangement uses TRBV15 and TRBJ2-7, with 10 positions matching TRBD2. V lost 0 bases, J lost 5 bases, and 10 bases stayed unmatched. This CDR3 is 17 amino acids long. From germline, CDR1 is LNHNV and CDR2 YYDKDF (reference sequence). The CDR3 protein is CATSRDVRASGSHEQYF. Written as DNA, the CDR3 is TGTGCCACCAGCAGAGATGTAAGGGCTAGCGGGAGCCACGAGCAGTACTTC. Supplemented by reference TRBV15 and TRBJ2-7, the full variable domain reads DAMVIQNPRYQVTQFGKPVTLSCSQTLNHNVMYWYQQKSSQAPKLLFHYYDKDFNNEADTPDNFQSRRPNTSFCFLDIRSPGLGDTAMYLCATSRDVRASGSHEQYFGPGTRLTVT.

The V and J genes are TRBV10-1 and TRBJ2-1, with 11 bases identical to TRBD2. The V segment lost 0 bases and the J segment 8 bases; nucleotides outside the gene matches: 6. The CDR3 loop spans 16 amino acids. Germline loops: CDR1 WNHNN, CDR2 SYGVQD (reference sequence). CDR3 amino acids: CASSESAISGRDEQFF. DNA for the CDR3: TGCGCCAGCAGTGAGTCGGCGATTAGCGGGAGGGATGAGCAGTTCTTC.

This clone appeared a single time. This chain links TRBV9 with TRBJ2-6; TRBD1 or TRBD2 may be the D gene (5 bases each). V lost 0 bases and J 2 bases, leaving 6 bases between the germline ends. This CDR3 is 15 amino acids long. Looked up from germline, CDR1 is SGDLS and CDR2 is YYNGEE. The CDR3 nucleotides are TGTGCCAGCAGCGTAGGAGGGGCTGGGGCCAACGTCCTGACTTTC. Protein sequence: CASSVGGAGANVLTF.

CDR3 protein: CASSLVPGAFYNEQFF. The DNA of the CDR3 is TGTGCCAGCAGTTTAGTCCCAGGAGCATTCTACAATGAGCAGTTCTTC. The J gene is TRBJ2-1, the V gene TRBV28, with unresolved D. The CDR3 runs to 16 residues. The ends were cut back, 2 bases at V and 3 bases at J, with 14 bases in the middle. From germline, CDR1 is MDHEN and CDR2 SYDVKM.

The chain has TRBV7-2 and TRBJ1-6; TRBD1 might be the D (5 bases). Trimming took 1 base from V and 3 from J, leaving 7 bases between them. The germline V gene encodes CDR1 SGHTA and CDR2 FQGNSA. The CDR3 is made up of 15 amino acids. The CDR3 bases are TGTGCCAGCAGCTTAGTTGACAGCTATAATTCACCCCTCCACTTT. Translated: CASSLVDSYNSPLHF.

The chain couples TRBV9 to TRBJ2-2, with D maybe TRBD1 (5 bases). The CDR3 consists of 14 residues. From germline, CDR1 is SGDLS and CDR2 YYNGEE. Trimming took 3 bases from V and 5 from J, leaving 11 bases between them. This CDR3 reads CASSAAAGTGELFF. CDR3 in DNA: TGTGCCAGCAGCGCCGCCGCAGGGACCGGGGAGCTGTTTTTT.

The rearrangement uses TRBV21-1 and TRBJ2-1; TRBD1 reflects the table's D call only, with no check against the DNA. TRBV21-1 is assigned pseudogene status. CDR3 length equals 19 residues. DNA for the CDR3: TGTGCCAGCAGCAACAGGGGGACCAATAACGGGACAGGGGACAATGAGCAGTTCTTC. Amino acid sequence: CASSNRGTNNGTGDNEQFF.

DNA for the CDR3: TGTGCCAGTAGTAGAATTACCGGGACTAGCGGGACCAATGAGCAGTTCTTC. Protein product: CASSRITGTSGTNEQFF. The chain couples TRBV19 to TRBJ2-1; 13 nucleotides line up with TRBD2. With 4 bases clipped from V and 6 bases from J, the junction kept 9 bases outside the gene matches. From germline, CDR1 is LNHDA and CDR2 SQIVND (reference sequence). CDR3 length: 17 amino acids.

In this sample, this clone turned up once. The chain uses TRBV7-2 and TRBJ2-3; 7 bases agree with TRBD1. Germline-derived CDR1 and CDR2 are SGHTA and FQGNSA. Unmatched junction bases numbered 9, after V lost 4 bases and J lost 2 bases. The CDR3 runs to 16 residues. CDR3: CASSSLAGTVTDTQYF. The CDR3 DNA reads TGTGCCAGCAGCTCATTAGCCGGGACAGTCACAGATACGCAGTATTTT.

V usage is TRBV20-1 and J usage is TRBJ1-2; no clear D gene. This CDR3 spans 11 amino acids. Germline-derived CDR1 and CDR2 are DFQATT and SNEGSKA (reference sequence). V was pared by 4 bases and J by 8 bases, with 11 bases between. The CDR3 here is CSATLGGGYTF. The DNA of the CDR3 is TGCAGTGCTACCTTGGGAGGGGGCTACACCTTC.